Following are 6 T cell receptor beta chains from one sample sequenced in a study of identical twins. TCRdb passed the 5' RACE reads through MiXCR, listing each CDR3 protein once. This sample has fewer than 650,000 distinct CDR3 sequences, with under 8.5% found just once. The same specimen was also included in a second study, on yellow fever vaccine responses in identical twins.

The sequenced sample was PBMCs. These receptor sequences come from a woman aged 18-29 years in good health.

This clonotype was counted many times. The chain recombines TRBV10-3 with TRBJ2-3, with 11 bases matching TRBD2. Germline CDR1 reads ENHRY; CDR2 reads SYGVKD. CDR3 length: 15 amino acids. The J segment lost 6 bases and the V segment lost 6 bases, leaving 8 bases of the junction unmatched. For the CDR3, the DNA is TGTGCCATCAGGGGACTAGCGGAGGCGGGGGATACGCAGTATTTT. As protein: CAIRGLAEAGDTQYF.

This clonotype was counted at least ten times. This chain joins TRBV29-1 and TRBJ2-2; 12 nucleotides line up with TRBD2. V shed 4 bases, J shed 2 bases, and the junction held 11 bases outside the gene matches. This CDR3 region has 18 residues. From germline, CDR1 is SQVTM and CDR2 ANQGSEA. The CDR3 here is CSVGGPTSGSSNTGELFF. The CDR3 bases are TGCAGCGTTGGAGGTCCGACTAGCGGGAGTAGTAACACCGGGGAGCTGTTTTTT.

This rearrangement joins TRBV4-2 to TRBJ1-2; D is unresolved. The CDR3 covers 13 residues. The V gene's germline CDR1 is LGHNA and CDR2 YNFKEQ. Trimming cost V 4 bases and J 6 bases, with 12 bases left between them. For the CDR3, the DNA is TGTGCCAGCAGCCCTTCAGGCCGGGATGGCTACACCTTC. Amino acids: CASSPSGRDGYTF.

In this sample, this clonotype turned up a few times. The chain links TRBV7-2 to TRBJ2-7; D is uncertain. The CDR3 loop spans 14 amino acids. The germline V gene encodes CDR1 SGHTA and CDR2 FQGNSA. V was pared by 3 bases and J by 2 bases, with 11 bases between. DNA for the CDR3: TGTGCCAGCAGCTTGGGTCCCGGCCCCTACGAGCAGTACGTC. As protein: CASSLGPGPYEQYV.

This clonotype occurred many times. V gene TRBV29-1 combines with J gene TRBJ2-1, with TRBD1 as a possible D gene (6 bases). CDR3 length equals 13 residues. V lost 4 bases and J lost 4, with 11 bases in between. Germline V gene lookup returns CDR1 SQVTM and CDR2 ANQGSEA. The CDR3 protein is CSVARTAYNEQFF. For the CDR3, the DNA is TGCAGCGTTGCCCGGACAGCGTACAATGAGCAGTTCTTC.

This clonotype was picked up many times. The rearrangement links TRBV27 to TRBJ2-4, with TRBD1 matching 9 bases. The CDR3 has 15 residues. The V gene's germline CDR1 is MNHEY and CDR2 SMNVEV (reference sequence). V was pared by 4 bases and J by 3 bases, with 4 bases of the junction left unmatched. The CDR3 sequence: CASSSGQGIKNIQYF. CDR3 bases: TGTGCCAGCAGTTCGGGACAGGGTATCAAAAACATTCAGTACTTC.